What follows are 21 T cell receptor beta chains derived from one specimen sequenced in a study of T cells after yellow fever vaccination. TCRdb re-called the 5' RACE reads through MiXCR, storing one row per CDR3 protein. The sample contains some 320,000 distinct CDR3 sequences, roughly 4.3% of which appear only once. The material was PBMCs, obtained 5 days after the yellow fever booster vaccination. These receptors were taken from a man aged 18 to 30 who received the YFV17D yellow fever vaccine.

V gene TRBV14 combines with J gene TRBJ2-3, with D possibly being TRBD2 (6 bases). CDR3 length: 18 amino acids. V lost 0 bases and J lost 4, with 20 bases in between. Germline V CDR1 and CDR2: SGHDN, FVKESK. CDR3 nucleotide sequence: TGTGCCAGCAGCCAAGAGCGAGGAGGGAAGGCCGCGCCAGATACGCAGTATTTT. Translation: CASSQERGGKAAPDTQYF.

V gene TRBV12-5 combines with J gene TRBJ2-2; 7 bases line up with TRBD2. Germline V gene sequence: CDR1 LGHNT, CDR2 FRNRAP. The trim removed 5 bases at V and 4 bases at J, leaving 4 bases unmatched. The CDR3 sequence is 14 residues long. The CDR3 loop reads CASGAGVGTGELFF. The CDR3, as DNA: TGTGCTAGTGGTGCGGGGGTTGGCACCGGGGAGCTGTTTTTT.

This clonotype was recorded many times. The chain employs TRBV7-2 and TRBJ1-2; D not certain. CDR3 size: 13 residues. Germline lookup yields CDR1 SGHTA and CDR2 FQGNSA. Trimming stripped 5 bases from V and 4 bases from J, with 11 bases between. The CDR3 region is CASSTTVSYGYTF. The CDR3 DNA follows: TGTGCCAGCAGCACAACAGTCTCCTATGGCTACACCTTC.

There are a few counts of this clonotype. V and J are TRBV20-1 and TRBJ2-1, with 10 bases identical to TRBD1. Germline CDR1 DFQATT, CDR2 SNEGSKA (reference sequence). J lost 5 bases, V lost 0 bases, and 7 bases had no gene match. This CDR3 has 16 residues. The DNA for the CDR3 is TGCAGTGCTAGAGATCTGAGACAGGGGGCGAACAATGAGCAGTTCTTC. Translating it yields CSARDLRQGANNEQFF.

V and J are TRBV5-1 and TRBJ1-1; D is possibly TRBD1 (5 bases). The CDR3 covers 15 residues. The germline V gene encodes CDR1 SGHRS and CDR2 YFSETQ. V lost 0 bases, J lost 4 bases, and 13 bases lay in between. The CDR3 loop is CASSLVRGFSTEAFF. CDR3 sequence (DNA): TGCGCCAGCAGCTTGGTAAGGGGTTTCTCCACTGAAGCTTTCTTT.

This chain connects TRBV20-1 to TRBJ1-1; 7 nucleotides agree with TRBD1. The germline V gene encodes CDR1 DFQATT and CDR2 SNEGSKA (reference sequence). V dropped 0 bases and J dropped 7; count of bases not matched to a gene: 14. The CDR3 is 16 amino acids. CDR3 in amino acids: CSARDRQGASVREAFF. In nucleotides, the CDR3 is TGCAGTGCTAGAGACAGACAGGGAGCAAGTGTGCGTGAAGCTTTCTTT.

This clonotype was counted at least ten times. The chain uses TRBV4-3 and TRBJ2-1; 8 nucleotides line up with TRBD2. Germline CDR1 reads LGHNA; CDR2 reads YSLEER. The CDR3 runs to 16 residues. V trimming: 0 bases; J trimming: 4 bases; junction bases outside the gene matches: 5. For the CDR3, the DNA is TGCGCCAGCAGCCAAGATCGGGGGGGAAGTTACAATGAGCAGTTCTTC. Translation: CASSQDRGGSYNEQFF.

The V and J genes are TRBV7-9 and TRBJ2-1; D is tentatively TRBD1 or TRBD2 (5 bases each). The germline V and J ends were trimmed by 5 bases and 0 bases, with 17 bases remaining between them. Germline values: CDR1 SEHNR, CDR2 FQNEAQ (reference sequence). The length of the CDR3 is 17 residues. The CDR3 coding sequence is TGTGCCAGCAGCCACCACCGGGGACCGAGCTCCTACAATGAGCAGTTCTTC. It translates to CASSHHRGPSSYNEQFF.

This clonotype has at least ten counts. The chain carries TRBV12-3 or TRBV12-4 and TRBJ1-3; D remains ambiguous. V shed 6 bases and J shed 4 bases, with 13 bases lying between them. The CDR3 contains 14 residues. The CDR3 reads CASRSGRMGNTIYF. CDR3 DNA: TGTGCCAGCAGATCAGGACGGATGGGAAACACCATATATTTT.

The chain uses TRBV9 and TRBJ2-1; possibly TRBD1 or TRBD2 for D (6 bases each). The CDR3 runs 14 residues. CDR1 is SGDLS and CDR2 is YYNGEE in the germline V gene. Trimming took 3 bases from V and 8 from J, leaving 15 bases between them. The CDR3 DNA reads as TGTGCCAGCAGCGACGGGACCGGGGGCGATGAGCAGTTCTTC. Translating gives CASSDGTGGDEQFF.

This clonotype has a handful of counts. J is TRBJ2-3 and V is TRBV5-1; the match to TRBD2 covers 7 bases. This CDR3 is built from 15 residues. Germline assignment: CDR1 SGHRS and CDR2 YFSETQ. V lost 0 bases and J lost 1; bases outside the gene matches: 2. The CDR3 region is CASSLATSRTDTQYF. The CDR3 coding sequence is TGCGCCAGCAGCTTGGCGACTAGCCGCACAGATACGCAGTATTTT.

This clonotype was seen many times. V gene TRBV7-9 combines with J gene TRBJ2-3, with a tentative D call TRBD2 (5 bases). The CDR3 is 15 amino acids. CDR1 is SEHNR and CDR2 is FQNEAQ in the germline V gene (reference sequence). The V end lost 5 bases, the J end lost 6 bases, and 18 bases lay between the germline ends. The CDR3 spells CASSLFAGERDTQYF. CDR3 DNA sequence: TGTGCCAGCAGCCTATTCGCCGGGGAAAGGGATACGCAGTATTTT.

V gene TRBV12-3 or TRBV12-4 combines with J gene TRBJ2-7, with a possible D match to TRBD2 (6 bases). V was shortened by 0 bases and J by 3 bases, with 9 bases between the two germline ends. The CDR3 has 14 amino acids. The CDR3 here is CASSLASGRYEQYF. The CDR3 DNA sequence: TGTGCCAGCAGTTTAGCTAGCGGTCGCTACGAGCAGTACTTC.

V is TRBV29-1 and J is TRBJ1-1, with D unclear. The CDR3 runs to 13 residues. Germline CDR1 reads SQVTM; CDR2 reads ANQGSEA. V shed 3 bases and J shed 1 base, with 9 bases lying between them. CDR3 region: CSVEEGTNTEAFF. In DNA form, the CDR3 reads TGCAGCGTTGAGGAGGGAACGAACACTGAAGCTTTCTTT.

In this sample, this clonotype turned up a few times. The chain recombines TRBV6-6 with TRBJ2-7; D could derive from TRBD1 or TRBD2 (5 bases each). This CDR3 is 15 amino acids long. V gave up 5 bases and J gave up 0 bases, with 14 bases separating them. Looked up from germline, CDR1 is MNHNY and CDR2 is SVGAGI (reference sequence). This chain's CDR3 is CASSQRDGPSYEQYF. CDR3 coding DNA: TGTGCCAGCAGTCAGAGGGACGGACCCTCCTACGAGCAGTACTTC.

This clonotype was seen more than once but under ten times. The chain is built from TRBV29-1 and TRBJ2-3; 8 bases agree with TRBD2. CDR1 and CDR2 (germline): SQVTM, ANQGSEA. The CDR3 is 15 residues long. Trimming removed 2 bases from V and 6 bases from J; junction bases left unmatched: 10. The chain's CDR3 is CSVETVGGDRDTQYF. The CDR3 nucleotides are TGCAGCGTTGAAACGGTCGGGGGGGATAGGGATACGCAGTATTTT.

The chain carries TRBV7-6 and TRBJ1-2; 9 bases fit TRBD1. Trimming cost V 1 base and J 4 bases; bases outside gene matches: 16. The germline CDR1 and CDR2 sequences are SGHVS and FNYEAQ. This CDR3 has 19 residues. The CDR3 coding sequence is TGTGCCAGCAGCTTAGGGTCCGGACAGGGGCGGATGTTGGGCTATGGCTACACCTTC. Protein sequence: CASSLGSGQGRMLGYGYTF.

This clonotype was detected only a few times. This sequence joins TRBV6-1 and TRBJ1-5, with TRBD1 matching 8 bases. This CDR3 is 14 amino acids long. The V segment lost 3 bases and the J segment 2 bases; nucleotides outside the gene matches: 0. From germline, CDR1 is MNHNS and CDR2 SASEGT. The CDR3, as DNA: TGTGCCAGCAGTGAGGACAGGGGCAATCAGCCCCAGCATTTT. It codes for CASSEDRGNQPQHF.

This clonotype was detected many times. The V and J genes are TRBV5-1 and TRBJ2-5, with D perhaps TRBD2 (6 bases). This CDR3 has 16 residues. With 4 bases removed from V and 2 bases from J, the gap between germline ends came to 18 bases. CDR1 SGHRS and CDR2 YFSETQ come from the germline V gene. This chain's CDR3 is CASSAPEGRLQETQYF. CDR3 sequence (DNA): TGCGCCAGCAGCGCCCCGGAGGGCAGGTTACAAGAGACCCAGTACTTC. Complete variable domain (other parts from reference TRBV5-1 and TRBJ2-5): KAGVTQTPRYLIKTRGQQVTLSCSPISGHRSVSWYQQTPGQGLQFLFEYFSETQRNKGNFPGRFSGRQFSNSRSEMNVSTLELGDSALYLCASSAPEGRLQETQYFGPGTRLLVL.

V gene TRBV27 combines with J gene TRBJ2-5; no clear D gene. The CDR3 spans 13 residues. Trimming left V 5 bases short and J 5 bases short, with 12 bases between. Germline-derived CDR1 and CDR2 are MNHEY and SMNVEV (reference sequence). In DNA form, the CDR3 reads TGTGCCAGCAGTCCCCCCGGGTATGAGACCCAGTACTTC. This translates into CASSPPGYETQYF.

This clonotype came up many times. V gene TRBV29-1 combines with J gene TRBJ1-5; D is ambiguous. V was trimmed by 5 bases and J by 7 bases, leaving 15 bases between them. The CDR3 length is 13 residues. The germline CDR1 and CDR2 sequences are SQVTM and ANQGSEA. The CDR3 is CSVIDGFGQPQHF. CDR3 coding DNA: TGCAGCGTTATAGACGGGTTTGGCCAGCCCCAGCATTTT.